Ten or more counts support the clone carrying this TCR beta chain. Its antigen remains unidentified. Germline CDR1 reads LGHNA; CDR2 reads YSLEER. V trimming: 0 bases; J trimming: 4 bases; junction bases outside the gene matches: 9. This CDR3 has 18 residues. This sample's TCRbeta library carried unique molecular identifier barcodes. TCRdb passed the PCR reads through MiXCR, listing each CDR3 protein once. The data contain fewer than 250,000 distinct CDR3 sequences, 8.2% of them singletons. This specimen comes from a study of T-cell reconstitution after alpha-beta-depleted transplantation in children. Study-level findings and limits: Surviving recipient T cells and thymic progenitors underlay high day-60 TCRbeta diversity in some patients. Among T cells one year after transplant, newly produced cells accounted for most counts and diversity.

The V and J genes are TRBV4-3 and TRBJ1-4; 9 bases map to TRBD1. The sample in question was PBMCs, mostly from graft donor cells, obtained 180 days after TCRalphabeta/CD19-depleted stem cell transplant. This clonotype was sampled from a male patient younger than 18 who had a stem cell transplant for acute lymphoblastic leukemia, so the T cells may come from the graft donor. The CDR3 bases are TGCGCCAGCAGCCAAGAAGAGGGACAGGGAAGATATAATGAAAAACTGTTTTTT. It yields the protein CASSQEEGQGRYNEKLFF.